The 30 T cell receptor beta chains presented below share a single source sample, sequenced in a study of CD8+ T cells in alopecia areata. The sequencing template was cDNA reverse transcribed from extracted RNA. The protocol was immunoSEQ multiplex PCR, while the TCRdb copy is restricted to in-frame clones and leaves out a portion. The repertoire has 110,000 or so clones, approximately 63% of them found once; the top ten carry 20% to 25%. The specimen sequenced was CD8+ T cells sorted from blood. These receptors all come from a human donor in good health.

The V and J genes are TRBV28 and TRBJ2-5; 8 bases are shared with TRBD1. V was pared by 1 base and J by 7 bases, with 5 bases of the junction left unmatched. The germline CDR1 and CDR2 sequences are MDHEN and SYDVKM. CDR3 length: 14 residues. The CDR3 nucleotides read TGTGCCAGCAGTTTATACACAGGGGGGCGGACCCAGTACTTC. Its translation: CASSLYTGGRTQYF.

This clone occurred a few times. The chain couples TRBV14 to TRBJ2-3, with a tentative D call TRBD2 (6 bases). Germline lookup yields CDR1 SGHDN and CDR2 FVKESK. V was trimmed by 1 base and J by 4 bases, leaving 18 bases between them. The CDR3 runs to 17 residues. CDR3 in DNA: TGTGCCAGCAGCCAAGGACGTCGGGGGAAAGGCGCAGATACGCAGTATTTT. It codes for CASSQGRRGKGADTQYF.

The chain links TRBV7-6 to TRBJ2-6; D gene uncertain. Between the trimmed V and J ends, which lost 1 base and 1 base, there was a span of 5 bases. The germline V gene has CDR1 SGHVS and CDR2 FNYEAQ. The CDR3 consists of 15 residues. CDR3 amino acids: CASSLEGSGANVLTF. In nucleotides, the CDR3 is TGTGCCAGCAGCTTAGAGGGTTCTGGGGCCAACGTCCTGACTTTC.

The chain combines TRBV19 with TRBJ2-1; D is perhaps TRBD2 (6 bases). The CDR3 is made up of 15 amino acids. Looked up from germline, CDR1 is LNHDA and CDR2 is SQIVND (reference sequence). V lost 5 bases and J lost 4, with 15 bases in between. The chain's CDR3 is CASSPGTVVYNEQFF. The CDR3 DNA reads as TGTGCCAGTAGTCCCGGGACTGTCGTATACAATGAGCAGTTCTTC.

The chain recombines TRBV6-5 with TRBJ1-2, with TRBD1 matching over 8 bases. V dropped 4 bases and J dropped 8; count of bases not matched to a gene: 9. The CDR3 spans 14 residues. Germline lookup yields CDR1 MNHEY and CDR2 SVGAGI. CDR3 sequence: CASSFGQGRLGYTF. The CDR3 coding sequence is TGTGCCAGCAGTTTTGGACAGGGTAGGCTCGGCTACACCTTC.

This sequence joins TRBV5-6 and TRBJ2-7; D possibly corresponds to TRBD1 (6 bases). The germline V gene encodes CDR1 SGHDT and CDR2 YYEEEE. The CDR3 length is 17 residues. V lost 3 bases to trimming and J lost 5 bases, with 24 bases between them. In DNA, the CDR3 is TGTGCCAGCAGCTGGGGGACCGGGACACCCTTGAGGAACGAGCAGTACTTC. It encodes CASSWGTGTPLRNEQYF.

The chain couples TRBV4-1 to TRBJ2-2, with D possibly matching TRBD2 (7 bases). The germline V gene has CDR1 MGHRA and CDR2 YSYEKL. This CDR3 spans 17 amino acids. V gave up 4 bases and J gave up 3 bases, with 18 bases separating them. CDR3 DNA: TGCGCCAGCAGCCCCGGGGCCGGGGGGCTACACACCGGGGAGCTGTTTTTT. Its translation: CASSPGAGGLHTGELFF.

This chain connects TRBV11-2 to TRBJ2-1; TRBD2 might be the D (6 bases). V lost 0 bases and J lost 8, with 23 bases in between. This CDR3 has 18 residues. CDR1 is SGHAT, CDR2 FQNNGV, per germline. CDR3 DNA: TGTGCCAGCAGCTTAGATCCGGTAGCGGACATGGGTTTCGATGAGCAGTTCTTC. Translated, it gives CASSLDPVADMGFDEQFF.

J is TRBJ2-1 and V is TRBV7-9, with D perhaps matching TRBD2 (6 bases). The CDR3 sequence is 15 residues long. Germline V gene lookup returns CDR1 SEHNR and CDR2 FQNEAQ (reference sequence). V lost 5 bases, J lost 1 base, and 12 bases lay in between. The CDR3 loop is CASSPTAGSYNEQFF. The CDR3 DNA reads TGTGCCAGCAGCCCCACCGCGGGGTCCTACAATGAGCAGTTCTTC.

The chain carries TRBV13 and TRBJ2-1; D is perhaps TRBD2 (5 bases). The germline V gene encodes CDR1 PRHDT and CDR2 FYEKMQ (reference sequence). The CDR3 has 13 residues. The germline V and J ends were trimmed by 3 bases and 6 bases, with 9 bases remaining between them. CDR3 sequence: CASSLEVFNEQFF. The CDR3 nucleotides are TGTGCCAGCAGCTTGGAGGTCTTCAATGAGCAGTTCTTC.

This clone has a handful of counts. The V and J genes are TRBV15 and TRBJ2-5; 14 nucleotides line up with TRBD2. Losses at the gene ends were 3 bases for V and 4 bases for J; bases not matched to a gene: 1. The CDR3 length is 15 residues. Germline V lookup: CDR1 LNHNV, CDR2 YYDKDF (reference sequence). CDR3 sequence: CATSRTSGGAETQYF. CDR3 nucleotide sequence: TGTGCCACCAGCAGGACTAGCGGGGGGGCAGAGACCCAGTACTTC. The complete variable domain, with remaining parts taken from reference TRBV15 and TRBJ2-5, reads DAMVIQNPRYQVTQFGKPVTLSCSQTLNHNVMYWYQQKSSQAPKLLFHYYDKDFNNEADTPDNFQSRRPNTSFCFLDIRSPGLGDTAMYLCATSRTSGGAETQYFGPGTRLLVL.

V usage is TRBV6-5 and J usage is TRBJ2-7, with 7 bases matching TRBD1. With 7 bases clipped from V and 3 bases from J, the junction kept 9 bases outside the gene matches. This CDR3 has 14 residues. The germline gives CDR1 MNHEY, CDR2 SVGAGI. CDR3 protein: CASKRGGEGYEQYF. The CDR3 coding sequence is TGTGCCAGCAAGAGAGGGGGCGAGGGCTACGAGCAGTACTTC.

This clone was recorded a few times. The rearrangement joins TRBV27 to TRBJ2-1; tentative D call: TRBD1 (5 bases). In germline, CDR1 is MNHEY, CDR2 SMNVEV (reference sequence). The ends were cut back, 5 bases at V and 3 bases at J, with 20 bases in the middle. The CDR3 runs to 17 residues. CDR3 protein: CASSIRAKGSNYNEQFF. The CDR3 nucleotides are TGTGCCAGCAGTATACGCGCGAAGGGGTCGAACTACAATGAGCAGTTCTTC.

The chain employs TRBV27 and TRBJ1-2; 10 bases map to TRBD1. This CDR3 region has 14 residues. Germline trimming cut 9 bases from V and 4 bases from J; bases unmatched to any gene: 8. CDR1 is MNHEY, CDR2 SMNVEV, per germline (reference sequence). The CDR3 DNA reads TGTGCCAGTTCGCCCGGGACAGGGGCCTATGGCTACACCTTC. Protein sequence: CASSPGTGAYGYTF.

As to this clone: Since a far larger clone is one base different, this is likely a read error. The sample has other DNA sequences that encode this CDR3 too. V is TRBV5-6 and J is TRBJ1-5; no firm D call. Trimming shortened V by 0 bases and J by 1 base, and 5 bases separated the two germline ends. Germline loops: CDR1 SGHDT, CDR2 YYEEEE. The CDR3 extends over 14 amino acids. CDR3 nucleotide sequence: TGTGCCAGCAGCTTGGGGCAGAGCAATCAGCCCCAGCATTTT. Its translation: CASSLGQSNQPQHF.

The chain has TRBV29-1 and TRBJ2-1, with D perhaps given as TRBD1 or TRBD2 (5 bases each). CDR3 length equals 18 residues. Between the trimmed V and J ends, which lost 0 bases and 1 base, there was a span of 19 bases. Germline V CDR1 and CDR2: SQVTM, ANQGSEA. CDR3 nucleotides: TGCAGCGTTGAAGATCCATCGGGGACGGAACTTTCCTACAATGAGCAGTTCTTC. Its protein product is CSVEDPSGTELSYNEQFF.

This clone was found once. J is TRBJ2-4 and V is TRBV5-1, with D tentatively TRBD1 or TRBD2 (5 bases each). The length of the CDR3 is 13 residues. From germline, CDR1 is SGHRS and CDR2 YFSETQ. V lost 4 bases and J 4 bases, leaving 9 bases between the germline ends. The CDR3 spells CASSPGAKNIQYF. Written as DNA, the CDR3 is TGCGCCAGCAGCCCCGGGGCGAAAAACATTCAGTACTTC.

The chain joins TRBV6-5 to TRBJ1-1; D may be TRBD1 (5 bases). Trimming cost V 2 bases and J 4 bases, with 11 bases left between them. The germline CDR1 and CDR2 sequences are MNHEY and SVGAGI. The CDR3 has 14 residues. The CDR3 bases are TGTGCCAGCAGTTACAGGGCAGGGAGCACTGAAGCTTTCTTT. It specifies CASSYRAGSTEAFF.

V is TRBV6-1 and J is TRBJ2-4; 13 bases are a match to TRBD2. J lost 3 bases, V lost 2 bases, and 4 bases had no gene match. This CDR3 is built from 17 residues. From germline, CDR1 is MNHNS and CDR2 SASEGT. CDR3 amino acids: CASSETSGGAGKNIQYF. In nucleotides, the CDR3 is TGTGCCAGCAGTGAAACTAGCGGGGGGGCCGGCAAAAACATTCAGTACTTC.

In its sample, this clone was seen a few times. The V gene is TRBV5-1, the J gene TRBJ2-5, with D unresolved. V was clipped by 3 bases and J by 2 bases, with 11 bases between them. The length of the CDR3 is 14 residues. The germline V gene has CDR1 SGHRS and CDR2 YFSETQ. This CDR3 reads CASSSFRIQETQYF. The CDR3 nucleotides read TGCGCCAGCAGCTCTTTCAGGATACAAGAGACCCAGTACTTC.

This chain links TRBV2 with TRBJ2-6; D not resolved. The CDR3 runs to 15 residues. CDR1 is SNHLY and CDR2 is FYNNEI in the germline V gene. V gave up 10 bases and J gave up 0 bases, with 13 bases separating them. CDR3 in amino acids: CAIPGGLSGANVLTF. The CDR3 DNA follows: TGTGCCATCCCCGGCGGCCTCTCTGGGGCCAACGTCCTGACTTTC.

This clone qualifies as large. The chain recombines TRBV7-8 with TRBJ2-1; 12 bases align to TRBD1. Germline CDR1 SGHVS, CDR2 FQNEAQ. Trimming removed 3 bases from V and 8 bases from J; junction bases left unmatched: 8. The CDR3 has 16 residues. CDR3 DNA: TGTGCCAGCAGCTTTCTGGGACAGGGGGCGAACGATGAGCAGTTCTTC. Encoded protein: CASSFLGQGANDEQFF.

This chain uses TRBV2 with TRBJ2-7, with a possible D match to TRBD1 (5 bases). CDR1 and CDR2 (germline): SNHLY, FYNNEI. The CDR3 runs to 16 residues. V was clipped by 7 bases and J by 2 bases, with 21 bases between them. Here the CDR3 reads CASNKARVGVTYEQYF. As DNA, the CDR3 is TGTGCCAGCAACAAGGCCAGGGTAGGCGTCACCTACGAGCAGTACTTC.

The chain uses TRBV27 and TRBJ1-2; TRBD1 matches at 7 bases. V gave up 2 bases and J gave up 5 bases; unmatched junction bases: 5. The CDR3 sequence is 14 residues long. Germline V gene sequence: CDR1 MNHEY, CDR2 SMNVEV (reference sequence). CDR3 DNA: TGTGCCAGCAGTTTAGCCGGGACAGATTATGGCTACACCTTC. Its translation is CASSLAGTDYGYTF.

This sequence joins TRBV13 and TRBJ1-5; possibly TRBD1 for D (6 bases). The CDR3 has 12 residues. V lost 5 bases and J lost 9, with 11 bases in between. Per the germline V gene, CDR1 is PRHDT and CDR2 is FYEKMQ (reference sequence). CDR3 sequence: CASSISTGPQHF. CDR3 bases: TGTGCCAGCAGCATATCGACAGGGCCCCAGCATTTT.

The rearrangement links TRBV4-1 to TRBJ2-5, with 9 positions matching TRBD2. Germline CDR1 MGHRA, CDR2 YSYEKL. The CDR3 sequence is 17 residues long. The V gene end was trimmed by 0 bases and the J gene end by 1 base; junction bases not matched to a gene: 6. CDR3 amino acids: CASSQDPSGGLQETQYF. CDR3 nucleotides: TGCGCCAGCAGCCAAGACCCGAGCGGGGGGCTCCAAGAGACCCAGTACTTC.

The CDR3 region is CASSLDGYSNQPQHF. CDR3 coding DNA: TGTGCCAGCAGTCTGGACGGTTATAGCAATCAGCCCCAGCATTTT. The chain uses TRBV27 and TRBJ1-5, with D unresolved. The CDR3 has 15 amino acids. Germline V gene sequence: CDR1 MNHEY, CDR2 SMNVEV (reference sequence). V was clipped by 5 bases and J by 0 bases, with 11 bases between them.

The sample holds one count of this clone. The chain combines TRBV4-2 with TRBJ2-7; no reliable D call. There are 13 residues in the CDR3. Germline V gives CDR1 LGHNA, CDR2 YNFKEQ. Trimming took 0 bases from V and 2 from J, leaving 5 bases between them. CDR3 bases: TGTGCCAGCAGCCAAGACGTCACCTACGAGCAGTACTTC. Its protein is CASSQDVTYEQYF.

This clone has just a few counts. V is TRBV19 and J is TRBJ1-1; D is unresolved. Per germline, CDR1 LNHDA and CDR2 SQIVND (reference sequence). Trimming shortened V by 7 bases and J by 1 base, and 7 bases separated the two germline ends. The CDR3 loop spans 12 amino acids. CDR3 sequence (DNA): TGTGCCAGTACCCACGGGAACACTGAAGCTTTCTTT. Protein: CASTHGNTEAFF.

The chain employs TRBV11-2 and TRBJ1-1; no reliable D call. The ends were cut back, 10 bases at V and 4 bases at J, with 13 bases in the middle. CDR3 length equals 12 residues. Germline V lookup: CDR1 SGHAT, CDR2 FQNNGV. The CDR3, as DNA: TGTGCCACCGGTGAGACAAGCACTGAAGCTTTCTTT. This translates into CATGETSTEAFF. The variable domain in full, with the rest retrieved from reference TRBV11-2 and TRBJ1-1, is EAGVAQSPRYKIIEKRQSVAFWCNPISGHATLYWYQQILGQGPKLLIQFQNNGVVDDSQLPKDRFSAERLKGVDSTLKIQPAKLEDSAVYLCATGETSTEAFFGQGTRLTVV.